These 20 T cell receptor beta chains share one sample of origin, sequenced in a study of blood T cell repertoires in COVID-19. Clones were sequenced by immunoSEQ multiplex PCR, and TCRdb holds only the in-frame ones, with some missing. The sample has almost 70,000 clones, approximately 89% seen once. Material: peripheral blood. These receptors originate from a woman between 50 and 59 years old with active COVID-19.

The J gene is TRBJ1-2, the V gene TRBV28; D unclear. From germline, CDR1 is MDHEN and CDR2 SYDVKM. The CDR3 spans 14 residues. The V end was cut by 6 bases, the J end by 3 bases, with 14 bases between. The CDR3 nucleotides read TGTGCCAGCAGCGCCCCCAATCCGGACTATGGCTACACCTTC. Protein sequence: CASSAPNPDYGYTF.

This clone was counted between two and nine times. V and J are TRBV24-1 and TRBJ2-7, with TRBD2 matching over 7 bases. Germline values: CDR1 KGHDR, CDR2 SFDVKD. V was clipped by 3 bases and J by 0 bases; unmatched bases: 4. The length of the CDR3 is 15 residues. The CDR3 region has the DNA TGTGCCACCAGTGATCCCTCTAGCGGCTCCTACGAGCAGTACTTC. This gives the protein CATSDPSSGSYEQYF.

The V gene is TRBV24-1, the J gene TRBJ1-6; D possibly corresponds to TRBD1 (6 bases). Germline-derived CDR1 and CDR2 are KGHDR and SFDVKD. The CDR3 covers 14 residues. Between the trimmed V and J ends, which lost 9 bases and 5 bases, there was a span of 13 bases. The CDR3 here is CATQSGVNNSPLHF. As DNA, the CDR3 is TGTGCCACCCAATCAGGGGTAAATAATTCACCCCTCCACTTT.

The CDR3 DNA sequence: TGCAGTGCCATAGCGGCGGGTACGCAGTATTTT. Protein product: CSAIAAGTQYF. This sequence joins TRBV20-1 and TRBJ2-3; D may be TRBD2 (6 bases). The V gene's germline CDR1 is DFQATT and CDR2 SNEGSKA (reference sequence). The CDR3 runs 11 residues. V dropped 6 bases and J dropped 8 bases, with 12 bases sitting between them.

The chain links TRBV6-6 to TRBJ2-2; D perhaps matches TRBD2 (5 bases). CDR3 length: 16 residues. V gave up 0 bases and J gave up 5 bases, with 13 bases separating them. Germline loops: CDR1 MNHNY, CDR2 SVGAGI (reference sequence). CDR3 loop: CASSYSSTRYTGELFF. For the CDR3, the DNA is TGTGCCAGCAGTTACTCGTCCACTAGGTATACCGGGGAGCTGTTTTTT.

The rearrangement links TRBV2 to TRBJ2-2, with 9 bases that match TRBD2. The CDR3 loop spans 18 amino acids. V shed 8 bases and J 5 bases; nucleotides not matched to a gene: 18. Germline V CDR1 and CDR2: SNHLY, FYNNEI. The CDR3 sequence is CASYSPTSGQTGTGELFF. In nucleotides, the CDR3 is TGTGCCAGCTATTCCCCGACTAGCGGCCAAACAGGGACCGGGGAGCTGTTTTTT.

This chain connects TRBV19 to TRBJ2-1, with D perhaps matching TRBD2 (5 bases). The V end lost 5 bases, the J end lost 7 bases, and 21 bases lay between the germline ends. CDR3 size: 16 residues. CDR1 is LNHDA, CDR2 SQIVND, per germline (reference sequence). This chain's CDR3 is CASSATGWGVRNEQFF. The CDR3 nucleotides read TGTGCCAGTAGTGCAACGGGGTGGGGAGTGCGGAATGAGCAGTTCTTC.

J is TRBJ1-1 and V is TRBV5-1; 11 nucleotides align to TRBD1. Germline assignment: CDR1 SGHRS and CDR2 YFSETQ. There are 15 residues in the CDR3. The V segment lost 0 bases and the J segment 4 bases; nucleotides outside the gene matches: 2. The CDR3 spells CASSLEDRGLTEAFF. The CDR3 nucleotides are TGCGCCAGCAGCTTGGAGGACAGGGGGCTCACTGAAGCTTTCTTT.

This chain connects TRBV6-6 to TRBJ1-4, with a possible D match to TRBD1 (6 bases). Trimming took 5 bases from V and 0 from J, leaving 7 bases between them. The CDR3 has 14 residues. Germline CDR1 reads MNHNY; CDR2 reads SVGAGI (reference sequence). The DNA of the CDR3 is TGTGCCAGCAGTCCAGGGGCAACTAATGAAAAACTGTTTTTT. Encoded protein: CASSPGATNEKLFF.

This chain joins TRBV5-1 and TRBJ1-2; TRBD1 might be the D (5 bases). This CDR3 spans 14 amino acids. Germline V gene lookup returns CDR1 SGHRS and CDR2 YFSETQ. V gave up 5 bases and J gave up 1 base, with 12 bases separating them. This chain's CDR3 is CASRTGGVNYGYTF. CDR3 coding DNA: TGCGCCAGCAGGACGGGAGGGGTTAACTATGGCTACACCTTC.

The chain uses TRBV9 and TRBJ2-7; TRBD2 matches 8 bases. This CDR3 has 15 amino acids. The J segment lost 6 bases and the V segment lost 4 bases, leaving 12 bases of the junction unmatched. Germline V gene lookup returns CDR1 SGDLS and CDR2 YYNGEE. The CDR3 spells CASSPRGAGLREQYF. CDR3 coding DNA: TGTGCCAGCAGCCCGCGGGGGGCGGGGCTCCGCGAGCAGTACTTC.

The CDR3 DNA follows: TGTGCCAGCAGCGGTCGGGGAGAACAGCCCCAGCATTTT. It yields the protein CASSGRGEQPQHF. The chain carries TRBV6-5 and TRBJ1-5, with unresolved D. CDR1 and CDR2 (germline): MNHEY, SVGAGI. The CDR3 extends over 13 amino acids. Trimming left V 6 bases short and J 7 bases short, with 13 bases between.

The gene calls are TRBV7-2 and TRBJ2-2; D gene ambiguous. The CDR3 covers 16 residues. The V end lost 1 base, the J end lost 0 bases, and 9 bases lay between the germline ends. The germline gives CDR1 SGHTA, CDR2 FQGNSA. The CDR3 DNA reads as TGTGCCAGCAGCTTAGGCGTCGTAACGAACACCGGGGAGCTGTTTTTT. Residues: CASSLGVVTNTGELFF. Based on the CDR3 plus reference TRBV7-2 and TRBJ2-2, the full variable domain is GAGVSQSPSNKVTEKGKDVELRCDPISGHTALYWYRQSLGQGLEFLIYFQGNSAPDKSGLPSDRFSAERTGGSVSTLTIQRTQQEDSAVYLCASSLGVVTNTGELFFGEGSRLTVL.

This chain links TRBV18 with TRBJ1-2, with 10 nucleotides matching TRBD1. Germline trimming cut 3 bases from V and 4 bases from J; bases unmatched to any gene: 11. Germline lookup yields CDR1 KGHSH and CDR2 LQKENI. The CDR3 spans 17 residues. The CDR3 DNA sequence: TGTGCCAGCTCACCCTCTAATGGGACAGGGGAGGCCTATGGCTACACCTTC. It codes for CASSPSNGTGEAYGYTF.

The chain has TRBV5-1 and TRBJ1-3; D gene ambiguous. Trimming stripped 0 bases from V and 2 bases from J, with 9 bases between. Germline V lookup: CDR1 SGHRS, CDR2 YFSETQ. The CDR3 sequence is 15 residues long. CDR3 bases: TGCGCCAGCAGCTTGGCCAGTACAGCTGGAAACACCATATATTTT. This codes for CASSLASTAGNTIYF. The full variable domain, with the rest looked up from reference TRBV5-1 and TRBJ1-3, is KAGVTQTPRYLIKTRGQQVTLSCSPISGHRSVSWYQQTPGQGLQFLFEYFSETQRNKGNFPGRFSGRQFSNSRSEMNVSTLELGDSALYLCASSLASTAGNTIYFGEGSWLTVV.

The CDR3 sequence: CASSMWFGGSIYEQYF. In nucleotides, the CDR3 is TGTGCCAGTAGTATGTGGTTCGGCGGGAGTATCTACGAGCAGTACTTC. The chain links TRBV19 to TRBJ2-7; 7 nucleotides agree with TRBD2. Trimming took 3 bases from V and 3 from J; bases not matched to a gene: 11. The CDR3 has 16 residues. Germline V gene sequence: CDR1 LNHDA, CDR2 SQIVND (reference sequence).

This rearrangement joins TRBV28 to TRBJ2-1; unclear D gene. The V gene lost 5 bases and the J gene lost 6 bases, with 8 bases spanning the gap. Germline V gene sequence: CDR1 MDHEN, CDR2 SYDVKM. This CDR3 has 12 residues. The CDR3 nucleotides read TGTGCCAGCAGTCTGTATCCCAATGAGCAGTTCTTC. Its protein is CASSLYPNEQFF.

The rearrangement links TRBV19 to TRBJ1-5, with a tentative D call TRBD1 (5 bases). From germline, CDR1 is LNHDA and CDR2 SQIVND (reference sequence). V was shortened by 7 bases and J by 6 bases, with 19 bases between the two germline ends. CDR3 length equals 15 residues. The CDR3 DNA reads TGTGCCAGTATCCTAACCGGTGCCGGGGGTCAGCCCCAGCATTTT. As protein: CASILTGAGGQPQHF.

V is TRBV6-5 and J is TRBJ1-1; TRBD1 might be the D (5 bases). This CDR3 comprises 14 residues. V shed 7 bases and J shed 0 bases, with 12 bases lying between them. Germline V gene data show CDR1 as MNHEY and CDR2 as SVGAGI. CDR3 nucleotide sequence: TGTGCCAGCAACCCTGACAGCATGAACACTGAAGCTTTCTTT. This translates into CASNPDSMNTEAFF.

V gene TRBV4-1 combines with J gene TRBJ2-1; 7 bases match TRBD2. The V and J ends lost 4 bases and 8 bases, in that order; junction bases with no gene match: 8. Germline loops: CDR1 MGHRA, CDR2 YSYEKL. This CDR3 comprises 14 residues. The CDR3 nucleotides are TGCGCCAGCAGCCCCGGGGCGGGAGACTATGAGCAGTTCTTC. Protein sequence: CASSPGAGDYEQFF.